Listed below are T cell receptor beta chains from one sample, sequenced in a study of blood T cell repertoires in COVID-19. Clones were sequenced by immunoSEQ multiplex PCR, and TCRdb holds only the in-frame ones, with some missing. Among over 85,000 clones listed, about 88% were seen once. Material for sequencing was peripheral blood. The receptors here all came from a woman aged 50 to 60 with acute or convalescent COVID-19. CDR3s include the opening cysteine and the closing phenylalanine or tryptophan. The D gene is left open where the match is weak. Clone size appears in some rows only: once, few, many, or a class for an expanded clone.

j_call v_call clone_size d_call cdr3_aa cdr3_nt
TRBJ1-1 TRBV7-9 few TRBD1 CASSLGGQGGPTEAFF TGTGCCAGCAGCTTAGGGGGACAGGGAGGGCCGACTGAAGCTTTCTTT
TRBJ2-4 TRBV28 . TRBD2 CASSHLAGGAKNIQYF TGTGCCAGCAGTCACCTAGCGGGAGGCGCCAAAAACATTCAGTACTTC
TRBJ1-1 TRBV30 once TRBD1 CAWSGQGKGEAFF TGTGCCTGGAGTGGACAGGGTAAGGGTGAAGCTTTCTTT
TRBJ1-1 TRBV7-9 . TRBD1 CASSLNRGGTEAFF TGTGCCAGCAGCTTGAACAGGGGGGGAACTGAAGCTTTCTTT
TRBJ2-3 TRBV2 . TRBD2 CASSPINLLAGVADTQYF TGTGCCAGCAGTCCAATAAACTTACTAGCGGGAGTGGCTGATACGCAGTATTTT
TRBJ2-6 TRBV30 . TRBD1 CAWTGGFSSGANVLTF TGTGCCTGGACAGGGGGCTTTAGCTCTGGGGCCAACGTCCTGACTTTC
TRBJ1-1 TRBV4-2 . . CASSQPGLSNTEAFF TGTGCCAGCAGCCAACCGGGACTTAGTAACACTGAAGCTTTCTTT
TRBJ1-6 TRBV19 once TRBD1 CASSKGQGNSPLHF TGTGCCAGTAGTAAGGGACAGGGGAATTCACCCCTCCACTTT
TRBJ1-3 TRBV27 many . CASSLGAAGNTIYF TGTGCCAGCAGTTTGGGGGCGGCTGGAAACACCATATATTTT
TRBJ1-2 TRBV6-5 . . CASSYRTAYGYTF TGTGCCAGCAGTTACCGGACAGCGTATGGCTACACCTTC
TRBJ2-1 TRBV14 . . CASAPMGFAGRLDTYNEQFF TGTGCCAGCGCCCCAATGGGTTTTGCGGGGAGGCTCGACACCTACAATGAGCAGTTCTTC
TRBJ2-2 TRBV5-1 . . CASSSYTTANTGELFF TGCGCCAGCAGCTCCTATACCACCGCGAACACCGGGGAGCTGTTTTTT
TRBJ2-5 TRBV2 once TRBD2 CASRSGLVGETQYF TGTGCCAGCAGGAGTGGACTAGTGGGGGAGACCCAGTACTTC
TRBJ2-2 TRBV9 . . CASSVVDSSGSGELFF TGTGCCAGCAGCGTAGTGGACAGTTCGGGCTCCGGGGAGCTGTTTTTT
TRBJ1-1 TRBV7-9 . . CASSLGSGTEAFF TGTGCCAGCAGCTTGGGCTCTGGCACTGAAGCTTTCTTT
TRBJ2-7 TRBV3-1/TRBV3-2 . . CASSRVSSYEQYF TGTGCCAGCAGCAGAGTAAGCTCCTACGAGCAGTACTTC
TRBJ2-2 TRBV2 . . CASSEMGATGELFF TGTGCCAGCAGTGAAATGGGGGCGACCGGGGAGCTGTTTTTT
TRBJ2-1 TRBV19 . TRBD2 CASIGGSLYNEQFF TGTGCCAGTATAGGCGGGAGTCTCTACAATGAGCAGTTCTTC
TRBJ1-4 TRBV3-1/TRBV3-2 . TRBD1 CASSHPGTGVEKLFF TGTGCCAGCAGCCATCCCGGGACAGGGGTCGAAAAACTGTTTTTT
TRBJ2-3 TRBV27 . TRBD2 CASSLSGGLAGADTQYF TGTGCCAGCAGTTTATCGGGGGGACTAGCGGGGGCAGATACGCAGTATTTT
TRBJ1-1 TRBV5-1 once TRBD1 CASSLGVTGDTEAFF TGCGCCAGCAGCTTGGGAGTGACAGGGGACACTGAAGCTTTCTTT
TRBJ1-5 TRBV19 . . CASSINTGSHSNQPQHF TGTGCCAGTAGTATAAACACCGGGTCCCATAGCAATCAGCCCCAGCATTTT
TRBJ2-7 TRBV7-2 . . CASSFDRSEQYF TGTGCCAGCAGCTTTGACAGGAGCGAGCAGTACTTC
TRBJ2-3 TRBV4-2 . TRBD2 CATGLAGSTDTQYF TGTGCCACTGGGCTAGCGGGGAGCACAGATACGCAGTATTTT
TRBJ2-5 TRBV20-1 . TRBD2 CSASPPREGETQYF TGCAGTGCTAGTCCCCCAAGGGAGGGAGAGACCCAGTACTTC
TRBJ1-6 TRBV18 . TRBD1 CASSPRTGGSSYNSPLHF TGTGCCAGCTCACCCCGGACAGGGGGAAGCTCCTATAATTCACCCCTCCACTTT
TRBJ1-1 TRBV12-3/TRBV12-4 . TRBD1 CASSTDRPTEAFF TGTGCCAGCAGTACGGACAGGCCGACTGAAGCTTTCTTT
TRBJ1-4 TRBV6-6 . . CASSSAGFGEKLFF TGTGCCAGCAGTAGCGCGGGGTTTGGTGAAAAACTGTTTTTT
TRBJ1-1 TRBV6-5 . . CASSYGQGTEAFF TGTGCCAGCAGTTACGGCCAGGGCACTGAAGCTTTCTTT
TRBJ2-1 TRBV2 . TRBD2 CASSESGSSYNEQFF TGTGCCAGCAGCGAGAGCGGGAGCTCCTACAATGAGCAGTTCTTC
TRBJ2-1 TRBV11-3 . . CASSLGVGTRVYNEQFF TGTGCCAGCAGCTTAGGCGTCGGGACACGGGTTTACAATGAGCAGTTCTTC
TRBJ1-3 TRBV28 . . CASSLAGAGNTIYF TGTGCCAGCAGTTTGGCAGGGGCTGGAAACACCATATATTTT
TRBJ2-7 TRBV5-1 few TRBD1 CASSPGTALPYEDF TGCGCCAGCAGCCCCGGGACAGCATTACCCTATGAGGACTTC
TRBJ2-7 TRBV5-1 . TRBD2 CASSPGEREKAYEQYF TGCGCCAGCAGCCCCGGTGAGCGGGAGAAAGCCTACGAGCAGTACTTC
TRBJ2-7 TRBV7-8 . . CASSSTGQPYEQYF TGTGCCAGCAGCTCGACAGGCCAACCCTACGAGCAGTACTTC
TRBJ1-4 TRBV3-1/TRBV3-2 . . CASNRLQGEKLFF TGTGCCAGCAACCGATTACAGGGAGAAAAACTGTTTTTT
TRBJ1-6 TRBV5-1 . . CASSQDGSPLHF TGCGCCAGCAGCCAGGATGGGTCACCCCTCCACTTT
TRBJ1-1 TRBV3-1/TRBV3-2 . . CASSSGEVEAFF TGTGCCAGCAGCTCAGGGGAAGTGGAAGCTTTCTTT
TRBJ1-4 TRBV3-1/TRBV3-2 . . CASSQRGSTNEKLFF TGTGCCAGCAGCCAACGGGGTTCAACTAATGAAAAACTGTTTTTT
TRBJ2-5 TRBV5-4 . TRBD2 CASSFSSGRARETQYF TGTGCCAGCAGCTTTTCTAGCGGGAGGGCCAGGGAGACCCAGTACTTC